Following are 6 T cell receptor beta chains from one sample sequenced in a study of T cells in Graves' hyperthyroidism and ophthalmopathy. RNA transcripts were the template for amplifying TCR beta CDR3 regions. The HTBI set primed first-round TCR CDR3 RT-PCR. Via MiXCR, TCRdb re-called the multiplex PCR reads, giving one row per CDR3 protein. The sample lists 400,000 or so distinct CDR3 sequences, around an eighth occurring once. The sequenced sample was blood. The receptor source for this set is a man over 45 with Graves' ophthalmopathy.

This clonotype was found many times. The V call is TRBV2, the J call TRBJ2-7, with D perhaps assigned TRBD1 or TRBD2 (5 bases each). The germline V gene encodes CDR1 SNHLY and CDR2 FYNNEI. The germline V and J ends were trimmed by 7 bases and 0 bases, with 16 bases remaining between them. CDR3 length: 15 amino acids. In DNA, the CDR3 is TGTGCCAGCACCACGACAAGGGGAGACTCCTACGAGCAGTACTTC. Encoded protein: CASTTTRGDSYEQYF.

This clonotype was detected ten times or more. The chain couples TRBV28 to TRBJ2-1; D uncertain. Per the germline V gene, CDR1 is MDHEN and CDR2 is SYDVKM. This CDR3 contains 17 residues. V dropped 5 bases and J dropped 7 bases, with 24 bases sitting between them. CDR3 in amino acids: CASSPPPRASGSNEQFF. The CDR3 nucleotides read TGTGCCAGCAGTCCGCCCCCAAGGGCTAGTGGGTCGAATGAGCAGTTCTTC.

At least ten counts were recorded for this clonotype. This chain joins TRBV2 and TRBJ2-1; the D gene is possibly TRBD2 (6 bases). The germline V gene encodes CDR1 SNHLY and CDR2 FYNNEI. The V end lost 2 bases, the J end lost 11 bases, and 16 bases lay between the germline ends. The CDR3 length is 14 residues. This chain's CDR3 is CASSEKEGLAKQFF. CDR3 sequence (DNA): TGTGCCAGCAGTGAAAAGGAGGGTCTGGCAAAGCAGTTCTTC.

This clonotype showed up many times. The rearrangement uses TRBV2 and TRBJ2-7, with D possibly being TRBD2 (5 bases). Germline CDR1 and CDR2: SNHLY and FYNNEI. Trimming took off 6 bases at V and 1 base at J, with 10 bases between the two ends. This CDR3 contains 13 residues. The CDR3 region is CASRDEGSYEQYF. CDR3 in DNA: TGTGCCAGCAGGGACGAGGGTTCCTACGAGCAGTACTTC.

This clonotype was counted a few times. This chain uses TRBV14 with TRBJ2-5, with D unclear. Germline assignment: CDR1 SGHDN and CDR2 FVKESK. The CDR3 has 13 residues. Trimming cost V 6 bases and J 4 bases, with 12 bases left between them. As DNA, the CDR3 is TGTGCCAGCAGTCAGAGAGGAAGAGAGACCCAGTACTTC. This translates into CASSQRGRETQYF.

This clonotype was detected many times. The chain carries TRBV7-8 and TRBJ2-5; 12 bases map to TRBD2. Trimming removed 3 bases from V and 4 bases from J; junction bases left unmatched: 15. In germline, CDR1 is SGHVS, CDR2 FQNEAQ. The CDR3 contains 19 residues. The CDR3 loop is CASSFAIRLAGAGAETQYF. CDR3 nucleotide sequence: TGTGCCAGCAGCTTCGCAATAAGACTAGCGGGAGCAGGGGCAGAGACCCAGTACTTC.